These 21 T cell receptor beta chains came from one sample sequenced in a study of blood T cell repertoires in COVID-19. Only in-frame clones appear in the TCRdb table, and some are missing; sequencing was by immunoSEQ multiplex PCR. The sample lists 430,000 or so clones, roughly 84% occurring once. The sequenced material came from PBMCs or T cells enriched from blood (not recorded which). The receptors were sampled from a woman younger than 30 who had been exposed to COVID-19.

The chain links TRBV9 to TRBJ2-7; D is perhaps TRBD2 (6 bases). V gave up 4 bases and J gave up 3 bases, with 17 bases separating them. The CDR3 consists of 15 residues. Germline CDR1 is SGDLS and CDR2 is YYNGEE. CDR3 residues: CASSPRSGSGYEQYF. DNA of the CDR3: TGTGCCAGCAGCCCCCGCTCCGGGAGTGGCTACGAGCAGTACTTC.

This clone came up once. V is TRBV7-8 and J is TRBJ2-7; 13 bases match TRBD2. Trimming cost V 5 bases and J 2 bases; bases outside gene matches: 6. Per the germline V gene, CDR1 is SGHVS and CDR2 is FQNEAQ. This CDR3 is built from 16 residues. CDR3 bases: TGTGCCAGCAGCCCACCGGGACTAGCGGGGACCTACGAGCAGTACTTC. Amino acids: CASSPPGLAGTYEQYF.

The chain combines TRBV28 with TRBJ2-2, with D unresolved. Per germline, CDR1 MDHEN and CDR2 SYDVKM. The germline V and J ends were trimmed by 3 bases and 1 base, with 12 bases remaining between them. The CDR3 has 16 amino acids. The CDR3 spells CASSFGLQLNTGELFF. The CDR3 nucleotides are TGTGCCAGCAGTTTTGGGTTACAGTTGAACACCGGGGAGCTGTTTTTT. The variable domain in full, with the rest retrieved from reference TRBV28 and TRBJ2-2, is DVKVTQSSRYLVKRTGEKVFLECVQDMDHENMFWYRQDPGLGLRLIYFSYDVKMKEKGDIPEGYSVSREKKERFSLILESASTNQTSMYLCASSFGLQLNTGELFFGEGSRLTVL.

This sequence joins TRBV7-8 and TRBJ1-5; a possible D gene is TRBD1 (6 bases). Germline V gives CDR1 SGHVS, CDR2 FQNEAQ. V lost 6 bases, J lost 3 bases, and 9 bases lay in between. CDR3 length: 13 amino acids. The CDR3 loop is CASRQGHNQPQHF. DNA for the CDR3: TGTGCCAGCAGGCAGGGGCACAATCAGCCCCAGCATTTT.

The chain joins TRBV7-6 to TRBJ2-7, with TRBD2 matching 9 bases. Germline V gene data show CDR1 as SGHVS and CDR2 as FNYEAQ. CDR3 size: 19 residues. V shed 3 bases, J shed 0 bases, and the junction held 15 bases outside the gene matches. CDR3 in amino acids: CASSLLGGRAHQSSYEQYF. CDR3 sequence (DNA): TGTGCCAGCAGCTTGCTCGGCGGGAGGGCCCACCAGAGCTCCTACGAGCAGTACTTC.

The CDR3 reads CASSPAGARGETQYF. The CDR3 DNA follows: TGTGCCAGCTCACCCGCTGGGGCTAGAGGAGAGACCCAGTACTTC. The J gene is TRBJ2-5, the V gene TRBV18; TRBD1 might be the D (5 bases). Per germline, CDR1 KGHSH and CDR2 LQKENI. The CDR3 covers 15 residues. V lost 3 bases and J 4 bases, leaving 15 bases between the germline ends. The full variable domain, in which reference TRBV18 and TRBJ2-5 provide the parts outside the CDR3, is NAGVMQNPRHLVRRRGQEARLRCSPMKGHSHVYWYRQLPEEGLKFMVYLQKENIIDESGMPKERFSAEFPKEGPSILRIQQVVRGDSAAYFCASSPAGARGETQYFGPGTRLLVL.

This clone turned up a few times. V and J are TRBV30 and TRBJ1-1, with D perhaps TRBD1 (5 bases). CDR3 length: 14 residues. V was cut by 4 bases and J by 1 base, with 13 bases left in between. Germline V gene lookup returns CDR1 GTSNPN and CDR2 SVGIG (reference sequence). CDR3 sequence reads: CAWTQGLGNTEAFF. CDR3 nucleotide sequence: TGTGCCTGGACCCAGGGCCTGGGGAACACTGAAGCTTTCTTT.

The chain carries TRBV28 and TRBJ1-1, with 8 bases matching TRBD1. Germline CDR1 reads MDHEN; CDR2 reads SYDVKM. V was pared by 4 bases and J by 2 bases, with 15 bases of the junction left unmatched. The CDR3 is 18 residues long. The CDR3 sequence is CASSWGVGTGVENTEAFF. For the CDR3, the DNA is TGTGCCAGCAGTTGGGGGGTTGGGACAGGAGTTGAAAACACTGAAGCTTTCTTT.

The CDR3 spells CASSVYGTGYEQYF. The DNA of the CDR3 is TGTGCCAGCAGCGTATACGGGACAGGCTACGAGCAGTACTTC. The gene calls are TRBV9 and TRBJ2-7; 8 bases fit TRBD1. This CDR3 is 14 amino acids long. Germline V gene data show CDR1 as SGDLS and CDR2 as YYNGEE. The trim removed 1 base at V and 3 bases at J, leaving 3 bases unmatched.

This clone appeared a single time. The rearrangement uses TRBV7-9 and TRBJ1-2; no definite D call. V was cut by 1 base and J by 0 bases, with 9 bases left in between. The CDR3 runs to 15 residues. Germline V gene sequence: CDR1 SEHNR, CDR2 FQNEAQ (reference sequence). CDR3 in DNA: TGTGCCAGCAGCTTAGATGGAGGTACTAACTATGGCTACACCTTC. It codes for CASSLDGGTNYGYTF.

The rearrangement links TRBV7-8 to TRBJ1-6; 9 positions match TRBD1. From germline, CDR1 is SGHVS and CDR2 FQNEAQ. CDR3 length: 18 residues. Germline trimming cut 2 bases from V and 6 bases from J; bases unmatched to any gene: 11. The CDR3 loop is CASSLRWGDRVGNSPLHF. CDR3 DNA: TGTGCCAGCAGCTTAAGATGGGGGGACAGGGTTGGTAATTCACCCCTCCACTTT.

This chain links TRBV24-1 with TRBJ2-1, with D possibly TRBD1 on 6 matching bases. The CDR3 is made up of 15 amino acids. The germline CDR1 and CDR2 sequences are KGHDR and SFDVKD. Trimming took off 5 bases at V and 12 bases at J, with 22 bases between the two ends. The CDR3 nucleotides read TGTGCCACCAGTGGTAACAACAGGGAATTAAACGTGCAGTTCTTC. Translating it yields CATSGNNRELNVQFF.

This sequence joins TRBV18 and TRBJ1-1, with D perhaps matching TRBD1 (6 bases). Germline CDR1 and CDR2: KGHSH and LQKENI. This CDR3 is 14 amino acids long. V was shortened by 3 bases and J by 4 bases, with 12 bases between the two germline ends. CDR3 nucleotides: TGTGCCAGCTCACCTCGGGGGGCGTTCACTGAAGCTTTCTTT. This encodes CASSPRGAFTEAFF.

The chain is built from TRBV7-4 and TRBJ2-1, with 7 nucleotides matching TRBD2. This CDR3 has 14 amino acids. Germline V lookup: CDR1 SGHVT, CDR2 SQSDAQ. The V and J ends lost 7 bases and 8 bases, in that order; junction bases with no gene match: 11. The CDR3 DNA follows: TGTGCCAGCACCTGGACTAGTGGTCAATATGAGCAGTTCTTC. This translates into CASTWTSGQYEQFF. Full variable domain (remainder filled in from reference TRBV7-4 and TRBJ2-1): GAGVSQSPRYKVAKRGRDVALRCDSISGHVTLYWYRQTLGQGSEVLTYSQSDAQRDKSGRPSGRFSAERPERSVSTLKIQRTEQGDSAVYLCASTWTSGQYEQFFGPGTRLTVL.

The chain carries TRBV15 and TRBJ2-1; TRBD1 aligns across 8 bases. Germline-derived CDR1 and CDR2 are LNHNV and YYDKDF (reference sequence). The CDR3 sequence is 17 residues long. Losses at the gene ends were 5 bases for V and 0 bases for J; bases not matched to a gene: 9. In nucleotides, the CDR3 is TGTGCCACCAGCGTGACAGGGGAGAGAAGCTCCTACAATGAGCAGTTCTTC. Protein: CATSVTGERSSYNEQFF.

The CDR3 DNA reads TGTGCCAGCAGCAGGGGACTAGCGGGTAAACGCACAGATACGCAGTATTTT. This translates into CASSRGLAGKRTDTQYF. This chain links TRBV5-4 with TRBJ2-3; 12 positions match TRBD2. Trimming at V came to 4 bases and at J to 1 base, leaving 7 bases not matched to a gene. This CDR3 region has 17 residues. Germline CDR1 reads SGHNT; CDR2 reads YYREEE (reference sequence).

The rearrangement joins TRBV6-1 to TRBJ2-7; D possibly corresponds to TRBD2 (6 bases). Trimming took 2 bases from V and 1 from J, leaving 12 bases between them. The CDR3 is 15 amino acids. Germline CDR1 reads MNHNS; CDR2 reads SASEGT. CDR3 sequence reads: CASSERVGRSYEQYF. Written as DNA, the CDR3 is TGTGCCAGCAGTGAACGAGTTGGGAGGTCCTACGAGCAGTACTTC.

The chain couples TRBV14 to TRBJ2-6; D is unresolved. CDR1 and CDR2 (germline): SGHDN, FVKESK. Trimming cost V 3 bases and J 1 base, with 13 bases left between them. The length of the CDR3 is 17 residues. The CDR3 DNA follows: TGTGCCAGCAGCCATTACTCACGGTTATCTGGGGCCAACGTCCTGACTTTC. This gives the protein CASSHYSRLSGANVLTF.

This chain connects TRBV2 to TRBJ1-5; 8 bases align to TRBD1. J gave up 6 bases and V 6 bases, and 7 bases lay outside the gene matches. CDR3 length: 14 amino acids. Germline V gives CDR1 SNHLY, CDR2 FYNNEI. The CDR3 coding sequence is TGTGCCAGCAGGGGACAGGTACTGCTTCAGCCCCAGCATTTT. This sequence encodes CASRGQVLLQPQHF.

Worth noting for this clone: Relative to the germline gene, one junction end is altered; a read error may explain this. This rearrangement joins TRBV2 to TRBJ2-2; possible D gene TRBD1, 6 bases. Germline V gene sequence: CDR1 SNHLY, CDR2 FYNNEI. This CDR3 has 17 residues. CDR3 DNA: TGTGCTAGCACAGTGTCACAGGGATCCGGTAGCACCGGGGAGCTGTTTTTT. Amino acids: CASTVSQGSGSTGELFF.

The chain is built from TRBV7-8 and TRBJ2-4, with 10 positions matching TRBD2. The V and J ends lost 4 bases and 6 bases, in that order; junction bases with no gene match: 6. The CDR3 is 15 amino acids. Germline V gene data show CDR1 as SGHVS and CDR2 as FQNEAQ. The CDR3 region has the DNA TGTGCCAGCAGCTCCAAGCGGGGGGGCGCAAACATTCAGTACTTC. Translating it yields CASSSKRGGANIQYF. Complete variable domain (other parts from reference TRBV7-8 and TRBJ2-4): GAGVSQSPRYKVAKRGQDVALRCDPISGHVSLFWYQQALGQGPEFLTYFQNEAQLDKSGLPSDRFFAERPEGSVSTLKIQRTQQEDSAVYLCASSSKRGGANIQYFGAGTRLSVL.